One sample yielded the 5 T cell receptor beta chains listed below, sequenced in a study of T cells in Graves' hyperthyroidism and ophthalmopathy. TCR beta CDR3 regions were amplified from RNA transcripts. The study used the HTBI primer set for a first-round RT-PCR of the TCR CDR3. TCRdb independently ran MiXCR on the multiplex PCR reads; one entry per CDR3 protein. This repertoire shows fewer than 300,000 distinct CDR3 sequences, about 25% found once; its top ten account for about 30%. The sequenced sample was blood. The receptors were gathered from a middle-aged man with Graves' hyperthyroidism that later progressed to Graves' ophthalmopathy.

This clonotype was counted at least ten times. The rearrangement links TRBV5-1 to TRBJ1-3; 8 nucleotides line up with TRBD1. The germline V gene has CDR1 SGHRS and CDR2 YFSETQ. This CDR3 is built from 16 residues. V gave up 4 bases and J gave up 0 bases; unmatched junction bases: 6. For the CDR3, the DNA is TGCGCCAGCAGCCCTATGGGACAGGCCTCTGGAAACACCATATATTTT. Translating it yields CASSPMGQASGNTIYF.

This clonotype was seen repeatedly, ten times or more. The chain joins TRBV6-5 to TRBJ1-6; 7 bases line up with TRBD1. Germline lookup yields CDR1 MNHEY and CDR2 SVGAGI. V shed 2 bases, J shed 7 bases, and the junction held 5 bases outside the gene matches. The CDR3 has 15 residues. This chain's CDR3 is CASSYDRDRNSPLHF. The CDR3 DNA reads TGTGCCAGCAGTTACGACCGGGACAGAAATTCACCCCTCCACTTT.

In its sample, this clonotype was seen many times. This chain joins TRBV12-3 or TRBV12-4 and TRBJ1-2; TRBD1 is a possible D gene (6 bases). The V gene lost 1 base and the J gene lost 4 bases, with 16 bases spanning the gap. The length of the CDR3 is 16 residues. The CDR3 nucleotides are TGTGCCAGCAGTTTAGACTACGGGGGGCTCGGCTATGGCTACACCTTC. It encodes CASSLDYGGLGYGYTF.

This clonotype has ten or more counts. The gene calls are TRBV6-1 and TRBJ1-5, with D hard to call. CDR3 length equals 13 residues. Germline CDR1 MNHNS, CDR2 SASEGT. V was trimmed by 5 bases and J by 7 bases, leaving 12 bases between them. The CDR3 DNA is TGTGCCAGCAGTCTAGCGACTGAGCAGCCCCAGCATTTT. It is translated as CASSLATEQPQHF.

This clonotype was seen repeatedly, ten times or more. The CDR3: CASSPGRGLETFEQYF. In DNA form, the CDR3 reads TGTGCCAGCAGCCCAGGGAGGGGACTAGAGACCTTCGAGCAGTACTTC. The chain combines TRBV9 with TRBJ2-7; 8 nucleotides match TRBD2. After removal of 4 bases from V and 6 bases from J, the junction contained 15 bases not matched to a gene. The CDR3 contains 16 residues. The germline V gene has CDR1 SGDLS and CDR2 YYNGEE.